These T cell receptor beta chains were read from a single sample in a study of T cells in Graves' hyperthyroidism and ophthalmopathy. In TCRdb, the multiplex PCR reads were re-called with MiXCR into one record per CDR3 protein. The repertoire consists of hundreds of thousands of distinct CDR3 sequences, with roughly 46% occurring once and the leading ten covering 8.2%. Sample: peripheral blood or thyroid tissue (not recorded which). The origin of the receptors is a woman aged 18-30 years with Graves' hyperthyroidism. Both conserved end residues are part of each CDR3. The D gene is left open where the match is weak. Where a row states a size, it is once, few, many or the class of an expanded clone; other rows omit it.

D	J	V	size	DNA	CDR3
.	TRBJ1-1	TRBV20-1	many	TGCAGTGCTAGTGGGGTTCCCTTCACTGAAGCTTTCTTT	CSASGVPFTEAFF
.	TRBJ2-7	TRBV7-9	many	TGTGCCAGCAGCTTAGGGTTGGGCTCCTACGAGCAGTACTTC	CASSLGLGSYEQYF
TRBD1	TRBJ1-2	TRBV20-1	.	TGCAGTGCTAGCATTGGACAGGGGAGCGTTGGCTACACCTTC	CSASIGQGSVGYTF
TRBD1	TRBJ2-7	TRBV15	.	TGTGCCACCAGCGTCCGGGACAGGGGGTACGAGCAGTACTTC	CATSVRDRGYEQYF
.	TRBJ2-5	TRBV7-2	.	TGTGCCAGCAGACGATCCCGGACGGAGGCCCAAGAGACCCAGTACTTC	CASRRSRTEAQETQYF
TRBD1	TRBJ1-5	TRBV15	.	TGTGCCACCAGCAGCGTACGGGACAGAATGTCTACGGGACCGATCAATCAGCCCCAGCATTTT	CATSSVRDRMSTGPINQPQHF
TRBD2	TRBJ2-7	TRBV7-2	.	TGTGCCAGCAAACAGTCTAGCGGGAGCTACGAGCAGTACTTC	CASKQSSGSYEQYF
.	TRBJ2-7	TRBV10-3	many	TGTGCCATCAGCACCGGGACCATTGACGAGCAGTACTTC	CAISTGTIDEQYF
TRBD1	TRBJ1-5	TRBV15	.	TGTGCCACCAGCTATGGGACAGGGCCAAATTCCCAGCATTTT	CATSYGTGPNSQHF
TRBD2	TRBJ2-7	TRBV10-3	few	TGTGCCAGCATGAGCGGGAGGGGAGAGGTCGAGCAGTACTTC	CASMSGRGEVEQYF
.	TRBJ2-2	TRBV20-1	.	TGCAGTGCTCACTACGGGGAGCTGTTTTTT	CSAHYGELFF
.	TRBJ2-2	TRBV19	.	TGTGCCAGTACTTCTTTGACAACGAACACCGGGGAGCTGTTTTTT	CASTSLTTNTGELFF
TRBD1	TRBJ1-2	TRBV14	.	TGTGCCAGCAGCCAGGGCAGGGGGTCTGGCTACACCTTC	CASSQGRGSGYTF
TRBD1	TRBJ1-2	TRBV7-2	.	TGTGCCACCGCGGACAGGGGGCACGGCTACACCTTC	CATADRGHGYTF
TRBD1	TRBJ1-2	TRBV19	.	TGTGCCAGTAGTATAATAACCCCACAGGGGATGATTTATGGCTACACCTTC	CASSIITPQGMIYGYTF
.	TRBJ1-3	TRBV2	.	TGTGCCAGCAATGTACAGCGATACGGAAACACCATATATTTT	CASNVQRYGNTIYF
.	TRBJ2-3	TRBV10-2	.	TGCGCCAGCAGTGTAGTAAGGGAACGAGGGACAGATACGCAGTATTTT	CASSVVRERGTDTQYF
.	TRBJ1-1	TRBV2	many	TGTGCCAGCAGGCGGTCGACGAACACTGAAGCTTTCTTT	CASRRSTNTEAFF
.	TRBJ1-4	TRBV29-1	.	TGCAGCGTTCAGAGGGTAGTTAATGAAAAACTGTTTTTT	CSVQRVVNEKLFF
TRBD2	TRBJ2-7	TRBV7-2	.	TGTGCCAGCAGCCGACAAGCGGGACGTCTCTACGAGCAGTACTTC	CASSRQAGRLYEQYF
.	TRBJ1-5	TRBV7-2	many	TGTGCCAGCAGCCCAAGGAGTAGCAATCAGCCCCAGCATTTT	CASSPRSSNQPQHF
.	TRBJ1-6	TRBV11-1	.	TGTGCCAGCAGTGCTCCGGGGCACCTCCACTTT	CASSAPGHLHF
.	TRBJ1-2	TRBV12-3/TRBV12-4	.	TGTGCCAGCAGTCTCGATAGACAGCGCTGGTTCTTCTTC	CASSLDRQRWFFF
TRBD2	TRBJ2-7	TRBV20-1	.	TGCAGTGCTAGCCGCGGGAGTGCCTACGAGCAGTACTTC	CSASRGSAYEQYF
.	TRBJ2-7	TRBV2	.	TGTGCCAGCAGCCCGGGGAGCACGGGGGACTACGAGCAGTACTTC	CASSPGSTGDYEQYF
.	TRBJ2-7	TRBV12-3/TRBV12-4	.	TGTGCCAGCAGTTTAGAGGTGGGCGTTTACGAGCAGTACTTC	CASSLEVGVYEQYF
.	TRBJ1-1	TRBV24-1	many	TGTGCCACCAGTGCCGCCCCAGGGTCCGGGGGCAGGGCTGAAGCTTTCTTT	CATSAAPGSGGRAEAFF
.	TRBJ2-7	TRBV20-1	few	TGCAGTGCGCAAACAGCAGACTACGAGCAGTACTTC	CSAQTADYEQYF
.	TRBJ1-2	TRBV2	.	TGTGCCAGTGATCACACAGGGTTTGGGGGCTACACCTTC	CASDHTGFGGYTF
.	TRBJ2-7	TRBV9	many	TGTGCCAGCAGCGTGGGCGCGGCGGTCTCCTACGAGCAGTACTTC	CASSVGAAVSYEQYF
TRBD1	TRBJ1-1	TRBV25-1	.	TGTGCCAGCAGTGGACTCGGGACAGTCGAAGCTTTCTTT	CASSGLGTVEAFF
.	TRBJ1-5	TRBV2	many	TGTGCCAGCAGAGGGACATTCACCGGGCCCCAGCATTTT	CASRGTFTGPQHF
.	TRBJ1-2	TRBV29-1	many	TGCAGCGTTGCCCATCTTCCAAGTGGCTACACCTTC	CSVAHLPSGYTF
.	TRBJ1-2	TRBV29-1	.	TGCAGCGTTGACAGCGGGATCTATGGCTACACCTTC	CSVDSGIYGYTF
TRBD1	TRBJ2-7	TRBV7-2	many	TGTGCCAGCAGCTCCCTGACAGGGCCCTACGAGCAGTACTTC	CASSSLTGPYEQYF
TRBD2	TRBJ2-7	TRBV20-1	few	TGCAGTCCGCGGGAGGGCCTTGACGAGCAGTACTTC	CSPREGLDEQYF
.	TRBJ1-5	TRBV20-1	many	TGCAGTGCTTCAGGGGCGCAAAATCAGCCCCAGCATTTT	CSASGAQNQPQHF
.	TRBJ1-3	TRBV2	few	TGTGCCAGCAGTGAAGGGGCTAGCGGGAACACCATATATTTT	CASSEGASGNTIYF
TRBD1	TRBJ1-2	TRBV13	.	TGTGCCAGCAGCTTGGACAGGGGGCCCTATGGCTACACCTTC	CASSLDRGPYGYTF
TRBD1	TRBJ1-1	TRBV7-9	.	TGTGCCAGCAGCCAAGGGACCACAGGGGGACGAACTGAAGCTTTCTTT	CASSQGTTGGRTEAFF
.	TRBJ1-2	TRBV25-1	.	TGTGCCAGCTCACCAGGTTCGATGAACTATGGCTACACCTTC	CASSPGSMNYGYTF
.	TRBJ1-1	TRBV7-8	few	TGTGCTAGGGCCGGGACGGAGAACACTGAAGCTTTCTTT	CARAGTENTEAFF
TRBD2	TRBJ2-5	TRBV2	.	TGTGCCAGCAGTGAGTCTAGCGGGAAACAAGAGACCCAGTACTTC	CASSESSGKQETQYF
TRBD2	TRBJ2-2	TRBV7-9	.	TGTGCCAGCAGCGTGGTAGCGGGAGATGCCGGGGAGCTGTTTTTT	CASSVVAGDAGELFF
TRBD1	TRBJ2-7	TRBV18	.	TGTGCCAGCTCACCGGGACAGGACGGGTACGAGCAGTACTTC	CASSPGQDGYEQYF
.	TRBJ2-5	TRBV29-1	.	TGCAGCGTTGAACTGATACGGGACACGAAGACCCAGTACTTC	CSVELIRDTKTQYF
TRBD2	TRBJ2-7	TRBV2	.	TGTGCCGCCTCCATGGGACTAGCGGATTCCTACGAGCAGTACTTC	CAASMGLADSYEQYF
TRBD2	TRBJ2-7	TRBV6-1	once	TGTGCCAGCGGAGGAGCGGGAGGGACCTACGAGCAGTACTTC	CASGGAGGTYEQYF